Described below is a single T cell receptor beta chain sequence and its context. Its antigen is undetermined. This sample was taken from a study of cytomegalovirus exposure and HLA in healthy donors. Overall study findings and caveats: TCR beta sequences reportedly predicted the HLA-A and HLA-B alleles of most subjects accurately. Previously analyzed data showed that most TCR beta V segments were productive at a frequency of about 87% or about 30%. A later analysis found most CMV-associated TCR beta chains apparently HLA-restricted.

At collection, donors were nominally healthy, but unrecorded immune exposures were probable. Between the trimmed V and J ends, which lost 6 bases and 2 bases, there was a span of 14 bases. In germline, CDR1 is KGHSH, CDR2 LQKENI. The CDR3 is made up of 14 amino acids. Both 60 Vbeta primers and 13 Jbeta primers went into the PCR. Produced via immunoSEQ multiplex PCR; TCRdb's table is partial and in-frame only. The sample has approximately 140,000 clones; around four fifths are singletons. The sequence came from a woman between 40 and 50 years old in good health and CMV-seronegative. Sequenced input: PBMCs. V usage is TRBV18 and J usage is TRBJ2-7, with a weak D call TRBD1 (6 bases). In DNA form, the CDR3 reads TGTGCCAGCTCCCCCGGGACATTAACCTACGAGCAGTACTTC. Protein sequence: CASSPGTLTYEQYF.